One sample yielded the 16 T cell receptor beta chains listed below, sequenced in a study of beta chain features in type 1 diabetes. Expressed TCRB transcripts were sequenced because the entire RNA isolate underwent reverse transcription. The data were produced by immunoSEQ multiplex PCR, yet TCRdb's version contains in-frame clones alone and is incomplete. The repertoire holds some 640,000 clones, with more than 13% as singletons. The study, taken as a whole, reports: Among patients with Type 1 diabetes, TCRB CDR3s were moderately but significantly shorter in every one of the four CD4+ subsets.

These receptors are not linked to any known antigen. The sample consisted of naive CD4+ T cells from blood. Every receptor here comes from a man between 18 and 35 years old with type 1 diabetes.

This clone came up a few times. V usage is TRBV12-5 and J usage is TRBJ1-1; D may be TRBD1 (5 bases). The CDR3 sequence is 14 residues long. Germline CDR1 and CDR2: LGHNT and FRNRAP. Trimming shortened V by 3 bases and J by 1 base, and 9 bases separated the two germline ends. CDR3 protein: CASGFEGTNTEAFF. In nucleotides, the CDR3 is TGTGCTAGTGGTTTTGAGGGGACGAACACTGAAGCTTTCTTT.

The CDR3 region has the DNA TGCAGCGTTCGACAGGATTATAACTATGGCTACACCTTC. This gives the protein CSVRQDYNYGYTF. V gene TRBV29-1 combines with J gene TRBJ1-2, with D possibly TRBD1 on 6 matching bases. CDR1 and CDR2 from the germline V gene are SQVTM and ANQGSEA. The CDR3 covers 13 residues. Trimming removed 5 bases at V and 1 base at J, with 11 bases between.

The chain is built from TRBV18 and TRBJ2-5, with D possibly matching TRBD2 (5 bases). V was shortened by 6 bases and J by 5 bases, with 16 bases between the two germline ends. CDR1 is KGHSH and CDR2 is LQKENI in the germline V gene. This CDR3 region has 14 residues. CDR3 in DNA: TGTGCCAGCTCGAGTGTCGGGGTCCGGGAGACCCAGTACTTC. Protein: CASSSVGVRETQYF.

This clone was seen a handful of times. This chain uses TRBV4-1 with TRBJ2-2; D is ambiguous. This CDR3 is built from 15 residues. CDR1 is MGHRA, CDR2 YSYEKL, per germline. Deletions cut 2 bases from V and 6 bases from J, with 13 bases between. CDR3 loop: CASSQFWGRAGELFF. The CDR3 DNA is TGCGCCAGCAGCCAATTTTGGGGTCGGGCCGGGGAGCTGTTTTTT.

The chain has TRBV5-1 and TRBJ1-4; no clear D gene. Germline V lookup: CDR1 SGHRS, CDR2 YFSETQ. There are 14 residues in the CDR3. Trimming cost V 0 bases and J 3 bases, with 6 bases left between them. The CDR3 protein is CASSLDTANEKLFF. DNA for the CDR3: TGCGCCAGCAGCTTGGACACGGCTAATGAAAAACTGTTTTTT.

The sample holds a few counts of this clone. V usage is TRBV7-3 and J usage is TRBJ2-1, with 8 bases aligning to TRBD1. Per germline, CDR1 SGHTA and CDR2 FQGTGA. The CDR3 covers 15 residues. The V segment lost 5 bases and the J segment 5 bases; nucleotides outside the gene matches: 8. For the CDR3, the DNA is TGTGCCAGCAGCCCCTGGCAGGGGGCAAACAATGAGCAGTTCTTC. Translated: CASSPWQGANNEQFF.

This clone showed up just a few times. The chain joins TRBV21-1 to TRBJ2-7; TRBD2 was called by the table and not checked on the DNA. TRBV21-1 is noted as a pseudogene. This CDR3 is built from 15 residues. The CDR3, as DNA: TGTGCCAGCAGCAAATGCCTTGTGCTGCGCCACGAGCAGTACTTC. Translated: CASSKCLVLRHEQYF.

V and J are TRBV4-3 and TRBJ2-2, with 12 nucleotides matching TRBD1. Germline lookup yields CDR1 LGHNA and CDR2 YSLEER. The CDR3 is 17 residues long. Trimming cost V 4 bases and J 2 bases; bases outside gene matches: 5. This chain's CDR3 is CASSLGTGGPNTGELFF. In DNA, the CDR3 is TGCGCCAGCAGCCTAGGGACAGGGGGCCCAAACACCGGGGAGCTGTTTTTT.

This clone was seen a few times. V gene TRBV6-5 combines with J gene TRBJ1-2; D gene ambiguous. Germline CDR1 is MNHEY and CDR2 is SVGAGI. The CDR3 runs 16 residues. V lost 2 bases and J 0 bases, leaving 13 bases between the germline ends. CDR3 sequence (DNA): TGTGCCAGCAGTTACCACAACCTTCCAGCTAACTATGGCTACACCTTC. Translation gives CASSYHNLPANYGYTF.

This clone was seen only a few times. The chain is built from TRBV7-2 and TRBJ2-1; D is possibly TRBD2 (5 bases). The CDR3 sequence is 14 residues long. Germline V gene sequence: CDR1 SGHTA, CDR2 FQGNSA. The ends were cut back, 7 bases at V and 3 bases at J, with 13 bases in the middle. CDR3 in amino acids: CASTPMGVYNEQFF. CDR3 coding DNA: TGTGCCAGCACTCCTATGGGAGTCTACAATGAGCAGTTCTTC.

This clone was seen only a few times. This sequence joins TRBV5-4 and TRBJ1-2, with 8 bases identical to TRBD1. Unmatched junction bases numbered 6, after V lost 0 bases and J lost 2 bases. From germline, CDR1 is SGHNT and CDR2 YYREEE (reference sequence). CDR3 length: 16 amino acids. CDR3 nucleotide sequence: TGTGCCAGCAGCTTGGGCTGGCAGGGGGCGAACTATGGCTACACCTTC. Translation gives CASSLGWQGANYGYTF.

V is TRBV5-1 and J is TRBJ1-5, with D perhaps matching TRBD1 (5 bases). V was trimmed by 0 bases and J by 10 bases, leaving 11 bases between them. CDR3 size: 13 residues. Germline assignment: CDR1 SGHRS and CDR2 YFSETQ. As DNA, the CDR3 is TGCGCCAGCAGCTTGGCCGAGGGGAGACCCCAGCATTTT. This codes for CASSLAEGRPQHF.

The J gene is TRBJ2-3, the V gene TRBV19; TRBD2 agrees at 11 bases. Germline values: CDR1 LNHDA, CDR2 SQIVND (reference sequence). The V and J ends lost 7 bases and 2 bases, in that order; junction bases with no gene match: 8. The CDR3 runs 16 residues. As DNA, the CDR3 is TGTGCCAGTACTAGTCGACTAGCGGGGTACACAGATACGCAGTATTTT. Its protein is CASTSRLAGYTDTQYF. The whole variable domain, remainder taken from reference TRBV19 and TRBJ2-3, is DGGITQSPKYLFRKEGQNVTLSCEQNLNHDAMYWYRQDPGQGLRLIYYSQIVNDFQKGDIAEGYSVSREKKESFPLTVTSAQKNPTAFYLCASTSRLAGYTDTQYFGPGTRLTVL.

For the CDR3, the DNA is TGCGCCAGCGGTGTCGGCGTCGGGGAGACCCAGTACTTC. This codes for CASGVGVGETQYF. The V and J genes are TRBV5-1 and TRBJ2-5; D gene unclear. This CDR3 is 13 amino acids long. Germline lookup yields CDR1 SGHRS and CDR2 YFSETQ. V lost 7 bases and J 5 bases, leaving 15 bases between the germline ends.

The CDR3 region has the DNA TGTGCCAGCAGCGTGGGACTAGCGGGGGAATCAGATACGCAGTATTTT. This codes for CASSVGLAGESDTQYF. The chain carries TRBV9 and TRBJ2-3; 14 bases map to TRBD2. The CDR3 sequence is 16 residues long. Germline V gene sequence: CDR1 SGDLS, CDR2 YYNGEE. J lost 4 bases, V lost 2 bases, and 3 bases had no gene match.

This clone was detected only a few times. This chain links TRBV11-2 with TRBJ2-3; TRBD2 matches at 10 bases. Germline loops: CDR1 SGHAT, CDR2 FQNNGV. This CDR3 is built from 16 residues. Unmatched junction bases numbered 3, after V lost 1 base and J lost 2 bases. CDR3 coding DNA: TGTGCCAGCAGCTTAGGACTAGCGGGTGTCACAGATACGCAGTATTTT. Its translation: CASSLGLAGVTDTQYF.